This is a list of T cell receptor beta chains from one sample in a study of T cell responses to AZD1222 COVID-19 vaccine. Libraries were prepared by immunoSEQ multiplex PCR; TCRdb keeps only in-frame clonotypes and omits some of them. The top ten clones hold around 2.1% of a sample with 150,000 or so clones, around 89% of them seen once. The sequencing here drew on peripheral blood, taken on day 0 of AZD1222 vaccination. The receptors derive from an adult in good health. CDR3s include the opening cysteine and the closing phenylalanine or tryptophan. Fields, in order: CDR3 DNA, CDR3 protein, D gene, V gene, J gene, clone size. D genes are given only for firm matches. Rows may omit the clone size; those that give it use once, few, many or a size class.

CDR3 DNA: TGTGCCAGCAGCGTAGCCGCGACTATCCACGAGCAGTACTTC
CDR3 protein: CASSVAATIHEQYF
D gene: .
V gene: TRBV9
J gene: TRBJ2-7
clone size: .

CDR3 DNA: TGCGCCAGCAGCCACTCTAGCGGTCGTAAGAATGAGCAGTTCTTC
CDR3 protein: CASSHSSGRKNEQFF
D gene: TRBD2
V gene: TRBV5-1
J gene: TRBJ2-1
clone size: .

CDR3 DNA: TGTGCCAGCAGCGGCACCACCGGGGAGCTGTTTTTT
CDR3 protein: CASSGTTGELFF
D gene: .
V gene: TRBV9
J gene: TRBJ2-2
clone size: .

CDR3 DNA: TGTGCCAGCAGCGCCCAGGATGGCTACACCTTC
CDR3 protein: CASSAQDGYTF
D gene: .
V gene: TRBV5-4
J gene: TRBJ1-2
clone size: once

CDR3 DNA: TGTGCCAGCAGTTACGCCTCAGGGAACGGCTACACCTTC
CDR3 protein: CASSYASGNGYTF
D gene: .
V gene: TRBV6-5
J gene: TRBJ1-2
clone size: once

CDR3 DNA: TGTGCCAGCAGTTTCCTATTATACACTGAAGCTTTCTTT
CDR3 protein: CASSFLLYTEAFF
D gene: .
V gene: TRBV12-3/TRBV12-4
J gene: TRBJ1-1
clone size: .

CDR3 DNA: TGTGCCAGTAGTATAGGGACTAGCGGGGCTAGCACAGATACGCAGTATTTT
CDR3 protein: CASSIGTSGASTDTQYF
D gene: TRBD2
V gene: TRBV19
J gene: TRBJ2-3
clone size: .

CDR3 DNA: TGTGCCAGCAGCCAAGGGGCAGCGGGGAATTCACCCCTCCACTTT
CDR3 protein: CASSQGAAGNSPLHF
D gene: .
V gene: TRBV14
J gene: TRBJ1-6
clone size: .

CDR3 DNA: TGTGCCAGCCCAAACACGGGAATGGCCTACAATGAGCAGTTCTTC
CDR3 protein: CASPNTGMAYNEQFF
D gene: .
V gene: TRBV3-1/TRBV3-2
J gene: TRBJ2-1
clone size: .

CDR3 DNA: TGTGCCAGCAGCGAGACCGCGCACTTCTCCTCTGGAAACACCATATATTTT
CDR3 protein: CASSETAHFSSGNTIYF
D gene: .
V gene: TRBV7-2
J gene: TRBJ1-3
clone size: .

CDR3 DNA: TGTGCCAGCAGCCCCGGGGGGCCCCAGCATTTT
CDR3 protein: CASSPGGPQHF
D gene: .
V gene: TRBV12-3/TRBV12-4
J gene: TRBJ1-5
clone size: .

CDR3 DNA: TGTGCCACCAGTGCTCCTTGGGCAGATACGCAGTATTTT
CDR3 protein: CATSAPWADTQYF
D gene: .
V gene: TRBV24-1
J gene: TRBJ2-3
clone size: once

CDR3 DNA: TGTGCCAGCAGCCTGAGAGGTCCTGAGAGCGGCACAGATACGCAGTATTTT
CDR3 protein: CASSLRGPESGTDTQYF
D gene: .
V gene: TRBV4-2
J gene: TRBJ2-3
clone size: .

CDR3 DNA: TGCAGCGTTGCCCCGGCTAGCGGGAAAGAGACCCAGTACTTC
CDR3 protein: CSVAPASGKETQYF
D gene: TRBD2
V gene: TRBV29-1
J gene: TRBJ2-5
clone size: once

CDR3 DNA: TGTGCCAGTCGGACAGGGCAAAACTATGGCTACACCTTC
CDR3 protein: CASRTGQNYGYTF
D gene: TRBD1
V gene: TRBV5-6
J gene: TRBJ1-2
clone size: .

CDR3 DNA: TGTGCCAGCGCCGCAGGGATGGCCACTGAAGCTTTCTTT
CDR3 protein: CASAAGMATEAFF
D gene: .
V gene: TRBV6-5
J gene: TRBJ1-1
clone size: once

CDR3 DNA: TGTGCCAGCAGTTTATGGGGCCACGAGCAGTACTTC
CDR3 protein: CASSLWGHEQYF
D gene: .
V gene: TRBV27
J gene: TRBJ2-7
clone size: .

CDR3 DNA: TGTGCCAGCTCAACCTTAGGGAGAGCGGGAATAACAGATACGCAGTATTTT
CDR3 protein: CASSTLGRAGITDTQYF
D gene: TRBD2
V gene: TRBV18
J gene: TRBJ2-3
clone size: few

CDR3 DNA: TGCAGTGCTAGTTTTTTGGGGACCCAGTACTTC
CDR3 protein: CSASFLGTQYF
D gene: .
V gene: TRBV20-1
J gene: TRBJ2-5
clone size: .

CDR3 DNA: TGTGCCTGGAGTTGGGGACAGGGGGACGAGCAGTACTTC
CDR3 protein: CAWSWGQGDEQYF
D gene: TRBD1
V gene: TRBV30
J gene: TRBJ2-7
clone size: .

CDR3 DNA: TGTGCCAGCAGTGACCGAGCGGCCGACACCGGGGAGCTGTTTTTT
CDR3 protein: CASSDRAADTGELFF
D gene: .
V gene: TRBV2
J gene: TRBJ2-2
clone size: .

CDR3 DNA: TGTGCCAGCAGGATGGCTAGGGGCTACGAGCAGTACTTC
CDR3 protein: CASRMARGYEQYF
D gene: .
V gene: TRBV27
J gene: TRBJ2-7
clone size: .

CDR3 DNA: TGTGCCAGCAGCTCTGGGACTCCCTCCTACAATGAGCAGTTCTTC
CDR3 protein: CASSSGTPSYNEQFF
D gene: .
V gene: TRBV7-8
J gene: TRBJ2-1
clone size: .

CDR3 DNA: TGTGCCAGCAGCGTAGGGGGACAGGGGGCTCTAGAGACCCAGTACTTC
CDR3 protein: CASSVGGQGALETQYF
D gene: TRBD1
V gene: TRBV9
J gene: TRBJ2-5
clone size: once

CDR3 DNA: TGTGCCAGCAGCGTAGCAGGGAACACTGAAGCTTTCTTT
CDR3 protein: CASSVAGNTEAFF
D gene: .
V gene: TRBV9
J gene: TRBJ1-1
clone size: .

CDR3 DNA: TGTGCCAGCAGTTTATCAGGCAGGCTGAATAATTCACCCCTCCACTTT
CDR3 protein: CASSLSGRLNNSPLHF
D gene: .
V gene: TRBV28
J gene: TRBJ1-6
clone size: .

CDR3 DNA: TGTGCCAGTAGATTAGCGGGGGCAGATACGCAGTATTTT
CDR3 protein: CASRLAGADTQYF
D gene: TRBD2
V gene: TRBV19
J gene: TRBJ2-3
clone size: .

CDR3 DNA: TGTGCCAGCAGTGAAGCGCAAGGGGGAAGGGGAGGCTACACCTTC
CDR3 protein: CASSEAQGGRGGYTF
D gene: .
V gene: TRBV6-1
J gene: TRBJ1-2
clone size: .

CDR3 DNA: TGTGCCAGCAAAGATTACTCGGGCTACACCTTC
CDR3 protein: CASKDYSGYTF
D gene: .
V gene: TRBV6-5
J gene: TRBJ1-2
clone size: .

CDR3 DNA: TGTGCTAGCAGCTTAGACCGAAACACCGGGGAGCTGTTTTTT
CDR3 protein: CASSLDRNTGELFF
D gene: .
V gene: TRBV7-7
J gene: TRBJ2-2
clone size: .

CDR3 DNA: TGTGCCAGCTCCCGATTACAGGGGTCTGGTTCACCCCTCCACTTT
CDR3 protein: CASSRLQGSGSPLHF
D gene: TRBD1
V gene: TRBV18
J gene: TRBJ1-6
clone size: .

CDR3 DNA: TGTGCCAGCAGCTTAAGGCGGAACACCGGGGAGCTGTTTTTT
CDR3 protein: CASSLRRNTGELFF
D gene: .
V gene: TRBV13
J gene: TRBJ2-2
clone size: .

CDR3 DNA: TGTGCCAGTAGTCCCTTTGGCACTGGGGATGAGCAGTTCTTC
CDR3 protein: CASSPFGTGDEQFF
D gene: .
V gene: TRBV19
J gene: TRBJ2-1
clone size: once

CDR3 DNA: TGCGCCAGCGGAAGGGGGAGATACACTGAAGCTTTCTTT
CDR3 protein: CASGRGRYTEAFF
D gene: .
V gene: TRBV10-2
J gene: TRBJ1-1
clone size: .

CDR3 DNA: TGTGCCAGTCGGACCGCGACAGGCAATCAGCCCCAGCATTTT
CDR3 protein: CASRTATGNQPQHF
D gene: .
V gene: TRBV19
J gene: TRBJ1-5
clone size: .

CDR3 DNA: TGTGCCAGCAGGGGCCCGGGCCCTTACCAATACAATGAGCAGTTCTTC
CDR3 protein: CASRGPGPYQYNEQFF
D gene: .
V gene: TRBV7-9
J gene: TRBJ2-1
clone size: .

CDR3 DNA: TGTGCCAGCAGCCCTAGGACTAGCACCTACAATGAGCAGTTCTTC
CDR3 protein: CASSPRTSTYNEQFF
D gene: TRBD2
V gene: TRBV7-8
J gene: TRBJ2-1
clone size: .